One sample yielded the 20 T cell receptor beta chains listed below, sequenced in a study of beta chain features in type 1 diabetes. Investigators reverse transcribed all isolated RNA, so they sequenced expressed TCRB transcripts. Sequencing was performed with immunoSEQ multiplex PCR; in TCRdb, only in-frame clones are kept and a portion is missing. The sample has 20,000 to 30,000 clones, 69% seen once. These receptors' antigens are unknown. Study-wide points: Type 1 diabetes patients had TCRB CDR3s that were shorter (moderately but significantly so) in all four CD4+ subsets.

The source material was Tregs from blood. All receptors come from a man aged 18-30 years with type 1 diabetes.

CDR3 bases: TGTGCCAGCAGCGTAGACCTTTCAGGGTATGGCTACACCTTC. Protein product: CASSVDLSGYGYTF. This chain connects TRBV9 to TRBJ1-2, with D possibly TRBD1 on 5 matching bases. The CDR3 sequence is 14 residues long. The V and J ends lost 0 bases and 5 bases respectively, with 11 bases between them. From germline, CDR1 is SGDLS and CDR2 YYNGEE. The full variable domain, rest sourced from reference TRBV9 and TRBJ1-2, is DSGVTQTPKHLITATGQRVTLRCSPRSGDLSVYWYQQSLDQGLQFLIQYYNGEERAKGNILERFSAQQFPDLHSELNLSSLELGDSALYFCASSVDLSGYGYTFGSGTRLTVV.

By share of the sample, this clone is medium-sized. The CDR3 DNA reads TGTGCCAGTAGTGGGACAGCAAGCTCCTACAATGAGCAGTTCTTC. Amino acid sequence: CASSGTASSYNEQFF. V usage is TRBV19 and J usage is TRBJ2-1; 7 bases agree with TRBD1. The germline CDR1 and CDR2 sequences are LNHDA and SQIVND (reference sequence). CDR3 length equals 15 residues. V gave up 5 bases and J gave up 0 bases; unmatched junction bases: 4.

V and J are TRBV30 and TRBJ1-2; TRBD1 matches 8 bases. V dropped 2 bases and J dropped 3; count of bases not matched to a gene: 11. Germline CDR1 GTSNPN, CDR2 SVGIG (reference sequence). The length of the CDR3 is 16 residues. The CDR3 region is CAWSPNPARGHYGYTF. CDR3 nucleotides: TGTGCCTGGAGTCCCAACCCAGCCAGGGGGCACTATGGCTACACCTTC. The whole variable domain, remainder taken from reference TRBV30 and TRBJ1-2, is SQTIHQWPATLVQPVGSPLSLECTVEGTSNPNLYWYRQAAGRGLQLLFYSVGIGQISSEVPQNLSASRPQDRQFILSSKKLLLSDSGFYLCAWSPNPARGHYGYTFGSGTRLTVV.

This clone was found once. Here the CDR3 reads CASALSSGTDTQYF. Here the CDR3 DNA reads TGTGCCAGCGCCCTGTCTAGCGGGACAGATACGCAGTATTTT. The J gene is TRBJ2-3, the V gene TRBV18; 8 nucleotides line up with TRBD2. CDR3 length: 14 amino acids. V lost 8 bases to trimming and J lost 3 bases; unmatched junction nucleotides: 7. CDR1 KGHSH and CDR2 LQKENI come from the germline V gene.

In nucleotides, the CDR3 is TGTGCCAGCAGGAGAGGGACTAGCGGACCCCCGCAGTATTTT. It yields the protein CASRRGTSGPPQYF. V gene TRBV5-4 combines with J gene TRBJ2-3; 11 positions match TRBD2. CDR1 is SGHNT, CDR2 YYREEE, per germline (reference sequence). J was trimmed by 10 bases and V by 5 bases; bases with no gene match: 9. The CDR3 has 14 residues.

This chain links TRBV10-3 with TRBJ1-2, with a possible D match to TRBD1 (5 bases). Germline V gives CDR1 ENHRY, CDR2 SYGVKD. The CDR3 has 15 residues. V lost 6 bases and J lost 3, with 17 bases in between. DNA of the CDR3: TGTGCCATCAGGACGGCCGGGGGAGATGACTATGGCTACACCTTC. Translating gives CAIRTAGGDDYGYTF.

The chain uses TRBV27 and TRBJ2-2; 9 nucleotides agree with TRBD2. The CDR3 is made up of 16 amino acids. V dropped 4 bases and J dropped 6; count of bases not matched to a gene: 9. Germline CDR1 reads MNHEY; CDR2 reads SMNVEV (reference sequence). The CDR3 reads CASSSPGTSYSGELFF. In DNA, the CDR3 is TGTGCCAGCAGTTCCCCCGGGACTAGCTATTCCGGGGAGCTGTTTTTT.

This clone occurred a few times. The rearrangement links TRBV5-1 to TRBJ1-2, with D uncertain. This CDR3 is built from 14 residues. Germline values: CDR1 SGHRS, CDR2 YFSETQ. V gave up 3 bases and J gave up 2 bases, with 11 bases separating them. The CDR3 loop is CASSYYTVNYGYTF. The CDR3 nucleotides read TGCGCCAGCAGCTACTACACCGTCAACTATGGCTACACCTTC. Using reference TRBV5-1 and TRBJ1-2 for the parts outside the CDR3, the full variable domain is KAGVTQTPRYLIKTRGQQVTLSCSPISGHRSVSWYQQTPGQGLQFLFEYFSETQRNKGNFPGRFSGRQFSNSRSEMNVSTLELGDSALYLCASSYYTVNYGYTFGSGTRLTVV.

This sequence joins TRBV5-1 and TRBJ1-2; D ambiguous. The germline V and J ends were trimmed by 4 bases and 4 bases, with 17 bases remaining between them. From germline, CDR1 is SGHRS and CDR2 YFSETQ. The CDR3 has 15 residues. CDR3 DNA: TGCGCCAGCAGCCCGGGAGGAGGACGAGTCTATGGCTACACCTTC. It specifies CASSPGGGRVYGYTF.

The chain combines TRBV28 with TRBJ2-7, with D unresolved. Deletions cut 5 bases from V and 2 bases from J, with 10 bases between. Germline assignment: CDR1 MDHEN and CDR2 SYDVKM. CDR3 length equals 13 residues. CDR3 DNA sequence: TGTGCCAGCAGTCCCACACCGACCTACGAGCAGTACTTC. Translating it yields CASSPTPTYEQYF.

The gene calls are TRBV7-9 and TRBJ2-1; 9 bases agree with TRBD1. This CDR3 is 15 amino acids long. V trimming: 5 bases; J trimming: 9 bases; junction bases outside the gene matches: 11. The germline CDR1 and CDR2 sequences are SEHNR and FQNEAQ (reference sequence). This CDR3 is CASSPGQGLRGEQFF. CDR3 sequence (DNA): TGTGCCAGCAGCCCGGGACAGGGCTTGAGGGGTGAGCAGTTCTTC.

The V and J genes are TRBV5-5 and TRBJ2-7, with TRBD2 matching 11 bases. Germline assignment: CDR1 SGHKS and CDR2 YYEKEE (reference sequence). This CDR3 spans 14 amino acids. V was clipped by 5 bases and J by 8 bases; unmatched bases: 9. The CDR3 reads CASRTSGGPTKQYF. The CDR3 bases are TGTGCCAGCAGAACTAGCGGGGGACCTACGAAGCAGTACTTC.

The chain uses TRBV19 and TRBJ1-4, with a weak D call TRBD1 (5 bases). The CDR3 is 15 amino acids. Trimming pared 6 bases from V and 10 bases from J, leaving 21 bases between. CDR1 is LNHDA and CDR2 is SQIVND in the germline V gene (reference sequence). Here the CDR3 DNA reads TGTGCCAGTAGCCGTACAGGAAATGAGTTTGTAAAACTGTTTTTT. Amino acid sequence: CASSRTGNEFVKLFF. The complete variable domain, with remaining parts taken from reference TRBV19 and TRBJ1-4, reads DGGITQSPKYLFRKEGQNVTLSCEQNLNHDAMYWYRQDPGQGLRLIYYSQIVNDFQKGDIAEGYSVSREKKESFPLTVTSAQKNPTAFYLCASSRTGNEFVKLFFGSGTQLSVL.

This chain uses TRBV11-3 with TRBJ2-2, with 8 bases aligning to TRBD2. CDR1 is SGHNT, CDR2 YENEEA, per germline. V was clipped by 1 base and J by 6 bases; unmatched bases: 13. The CDR3 spans 18 residues. CDR3 nucleotides: TGTGCCAGCAGCTTAGGGGTGACAGCGGGAGATTTTTCCGGGGAGCTGTTTTTT. Encoded protein: CASSLGVTAGDFSGELFF.

A single count supports this clone. The chain employs TRBV14 and TRBJ2-1; maybe TRBD2 (5 bases). V was shortened by 0 bases and J by 8 bases, with 8 bases between the two germline ends. This CDR3 contains 13 residues. Germline V gives CDR1 SGHDN, CDR2 FVKESK. CDR3 in DNA: TGTGCCAGCAGCCAAGATAATAGCGATGAGCAGTTCTTC. Its translation: CASSQDNSDEQFF.

The V and J genes are TRBV29-1 and TRBJ1-1, with D perhaps matching TRBD1 (6 bases). The germline V gene encodes CDR1 SQVTM and CDR2 ANQGSEA. The CDR3 extends over 13 amino acids. V lost 0 bases and J lost 8, with 13 bases in between. The CDR3 DNA follows: TGCAGCGTTGAAGATTTAGGACAGAGAGAAGCTTTCTTT. This translates into CSVEDLGQREAFF.

The J gene is TRBJ2-7, the V gene TRBV6-5; 7 positions match TRBD2. The germline V gene encodes CDR1 MNHEY and CDR2 SVGAGI. The CDR3 has 13 residues. The junction had 1 base not matched to a gene; V was cut back by 2 bases and J by 3 bases. In DNA form, the CDR3 reads TGTGCCAGCAGTTACGCTAGCGGCTACGAGCAGTACTTC. This translates into CASSYASGYEQYF.

V is TRBV27 and J is TRBJ2-7; perhaps TRBD1 as D (5 bases). The V and J ends lost 6 bases and 3 bases respectively, with 12 bases between them. CDR3 length: 13 amino acids. Germline V lookup: CDR1 MNHEY, CDR2 SMNVEV (reference sequence). CDR3 residues: CASSIKTDYEQYF. CDR3 nucleotide sequence: TGTGCCAGCAGCATCAAGACAGACTACGAGCAGTACTTC.

The V call is TRBV9, the J call TRBJ1-1, with D tentatively TRBD1 (5 bases). CDR1 and CDR2 (germline): SGDLS, YYNGEE. Trimming left V 4 bases short and J 3 bases short, with 16 bases between. The length of the CDR3 is 15 residues. The CDR3: CASSPGNTVDTEAFF. CDR3 in DNA: TGTGCCAGCAGCCCAGGGAACACTGTGGACACTGAAGCTTTCTTT.

This chain uses TRBV5-4 with TRBJ1-4; D may be TRBD1 (5 bases). CDR1 is SGHNT, CDR2 YYREEE, per germline (reference sequence). V was clipped by 3 bases and J by 3 bases, with 9 bases between them. The CDR3 extends over 14 amino acids. The CDR3 sequence is CASSSRDSNEKLFF. The DNA of the CDR3 is TGTGCCAGCAGCTCCCGGGACTCTAATGAAAAACTGTTTTTT.